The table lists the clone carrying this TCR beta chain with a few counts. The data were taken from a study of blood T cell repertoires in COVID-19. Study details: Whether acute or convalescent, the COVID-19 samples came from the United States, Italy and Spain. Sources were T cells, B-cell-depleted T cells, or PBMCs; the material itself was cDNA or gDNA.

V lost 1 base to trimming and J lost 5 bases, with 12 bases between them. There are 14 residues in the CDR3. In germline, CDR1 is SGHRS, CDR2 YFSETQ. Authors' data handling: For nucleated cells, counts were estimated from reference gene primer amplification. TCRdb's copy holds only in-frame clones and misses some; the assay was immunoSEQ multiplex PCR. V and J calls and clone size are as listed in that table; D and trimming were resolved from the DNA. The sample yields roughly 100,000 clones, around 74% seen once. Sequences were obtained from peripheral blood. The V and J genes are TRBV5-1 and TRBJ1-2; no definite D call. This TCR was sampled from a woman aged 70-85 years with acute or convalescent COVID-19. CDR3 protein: CASSLSAASYGYTF. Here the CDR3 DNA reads TGCGCCAGCAGCTTGTCGGCGGCAAGTTATGGCTACACCTTC.